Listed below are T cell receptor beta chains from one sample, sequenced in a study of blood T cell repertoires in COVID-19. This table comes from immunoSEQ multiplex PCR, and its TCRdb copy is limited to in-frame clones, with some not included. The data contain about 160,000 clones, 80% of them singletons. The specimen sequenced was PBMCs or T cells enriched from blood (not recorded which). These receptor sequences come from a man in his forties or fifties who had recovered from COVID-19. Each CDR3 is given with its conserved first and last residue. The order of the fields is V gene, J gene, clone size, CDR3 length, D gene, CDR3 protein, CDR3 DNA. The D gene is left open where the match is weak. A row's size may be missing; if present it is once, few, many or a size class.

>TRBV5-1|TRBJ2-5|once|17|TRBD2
CASSLGTSGGLRETQYF
TGCGCCAGCAGCTTGGGGACTAGCGGGGGGCTTCGGGAGACCCAGTACTTC
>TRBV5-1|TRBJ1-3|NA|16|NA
CASSFRVAGRGNTIYF
TGCGCCAGCAGCTTCCGCGTTGCAGGAAGGGGAAACACCATATATTTT
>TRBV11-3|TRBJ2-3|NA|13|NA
CASSPQAWDTQYF
TGTGCCAGCAGCCCCCAGGCGTGGGATACGCAGTATTTT
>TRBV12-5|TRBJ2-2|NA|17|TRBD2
CASEIGGPGGVTGELFF
TGTGCTAGTGAAATTGGAGGCCCCGGGGGGGTTACCGGGGAGCTGTTTTTT
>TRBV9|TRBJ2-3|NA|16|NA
CASSVEVRNYADTQYF
TGTGCCAGCAGCGTAGAGGTGCGCAACTACGCAGATACGCAGTATTTT
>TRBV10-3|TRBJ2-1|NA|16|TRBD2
CAISGINSGGPNEQFF
TGTGCCATCAGTGGGATCAATAGCGGGGGGCCCAATGAGCAGTTCTTC
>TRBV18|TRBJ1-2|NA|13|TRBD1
CAGSTTGDYGYTF
TGTGCCGGCTCAACTACAGGGGACTATGGCTACACCTTC
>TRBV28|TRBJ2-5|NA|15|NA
CASSLGEVGKGTQYF
TGTGCCAGCAGCCTGGGAGAGGTGGGCAAGGGGACCCAGTACTTC
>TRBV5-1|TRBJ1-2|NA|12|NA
CASSGGAYGYTF
TGCGCCAGCAGTGGGGGGGCCTATGGCTACACCTTC
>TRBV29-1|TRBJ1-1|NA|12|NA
CSVVYRDTEAFF
TGCAGCGTTGTATACAGGGACACTGAAGCTTTCTTT
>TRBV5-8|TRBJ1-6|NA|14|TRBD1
CATGGSSYNSPLHF
TGTGCCACAGGGGGTAGCTCCTATAATTCACCCCTCCACTTT
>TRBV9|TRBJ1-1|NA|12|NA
CASSIRGSEAFF
TGTGCCAGCAGCATCCGAGGGTCTGAAGCTTTCTTT
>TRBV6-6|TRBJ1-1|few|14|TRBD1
CASRTGGGYTEAFF
TGTGCCAGCAGGACAGGGGGCGGGTACACTGAAGCTTTCTTT
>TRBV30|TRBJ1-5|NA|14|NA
CAWRTGLDNQPQHF
TGTGCCTGGAGGACGGGACTCGACAATCAGCCCCAGCATTTT